This is a list of T cell receptor beta chains from one sample in a study of response to subunit inactivated influenza vaccine. MiXCR, applied by TCRdb to the RT-PCR reads, yields one record per CDR3 protein. The data hold about 310,000 distinct CDR3 sequences, with roughly a fifth observed a single time. The sequencing here drew on PBMCs from blood, taken 21 months after vaccination. All receptors derive from a man in his fifties or sixties who received an inactivated influenza vaccine. CDR3s include the opening cysteine and the closing phenylalanine or tryptophan. Each record gives: V gene, J gene, CDR3 protein.

TRBV4-3	TRBJ1-1	CASSQVWGGDTEAFF
TRBV5-1	TRBJ2-7	CASSLDSYSYEQYF
TRBV4-2	TRBJ2-5	CASSLGTGGPQETQYF
TRBV10-3	TRBJ2-3	CAISEGTAGTDTQYF
TRBV20-1	TRBJ1-1	CSARDLPGQTIEAFF
TRBV6-5	TRBJ1-6	CASSYWDGGGNSPLHF
TRBV7-2	TRBJ1-1	CASSSQISSRAFF
TRBV27	TRBJ2-2	CASSLNRALNTGELFF
TRBV25-1	TRBJ1-2	CASSDRRQPTTYGYTF
TRBV5-1	TRBJ1-3	CASSLGRDAVNTIYF
TRBV6-1	TRBJ1-2	CASTQSGGSYGYTF
TRBV20-1	TRBJ2-7	CSARGGAGDLEQYF
TRBV20-1	TRBJ1-5	CSASPGQHSLQPQHF
TRBV5-1	TRBJ1-1	CASSLTNTEAFF
TRBV5-4	TRBJ1-1	CASSAQQGAISEAFF
TRBV30	TRBJ2-7	CAWSGFDEQYF
TRBV29-1	TRBJ1-5	CSVRDSQGDQPQHF
TRBV3-1	TRBJ1-6	CASGAGGRNSPLHF
TRBV9	TRBJ2-1	CASAKAGSSYNEQFF
TRBV27	TRBJ2-7	CASSKRGHLYEQYF
TRBV5-1	TRBJ2-7	CASSLVKGYGRVYEQYF
TRBV5-1	TRBJ2-1	CASSLASTYNEQFF
TRBV11-2	TRBJ2-7	CASSSPGQVIYEQYF
TRBV5-1	TRBJ2-1	CASSTGQQNEQFF
TRBV20-1	TRBJ1-5	CSARGPFSNQPQHF
TRBV29-1	TRBJ2-2	CSVQQGSDTGELFF
TRBV5-1	TRBJ2-5	CASSLGQGLWETQYF
TRBV5-6	TRBJ1-2	CASIEGRRDYGYTF
TRBV20-1	TRBJ1-1	CSARRGRGGYTEAFF
TRBV5-1	TRBJ2-3	CASRKVSTDTQYF
TRBV9	TRBJ2-3	CASSPHDRGVTDTQYF
TRBV12-3/TRBV12-4	TRBJ1-1	CASSLTTGGETEAFF
TRBV12-3/TRBV12-4	TRBJ2-3	CASSQIAGLGTDTQYF
TRBV12-3/TRBV12-4	TRBJ1-5	CASSWGDSNQPQHF
TRBV29-1	TRBJ1-1	CSVENRAPAGAFF
TRBV15	TRBJ2-1	CATSSDRGSYNEQFF
TRBV4-2	TRBJ1-5	CASSQERVGQPQHF
TRBV7-8	TRBJ2-2	CASSPQTNTGELFF
TRBV18	TRBJ1-5	CASSREWDQPQHF
TRBV19	TRBJ1-2	CASSIGRTNYGYTF
TRBV7-2	TRBJ2-7	CASRVGFRGPYEQYF
TRBV20-1	TRBJ1-5	CSARQGARRDQPQHF
TRBV7-2	TRBJ1-2	CASSLAGQGLNYGYTF
TRBV27	TRBJ2-7	CASGSLAGGPSEQYF
TRBV20-1	TRBJ1-4	CSAAPGATNEKLFF
TRBV20-1	TRBJ1-4	CSARDFKIGSQKLFF
TRBV20-1	TRBJ2-2	CSARDGNTGELFF
TRBV12-3/TRBV12-4	TRBJ2-2	CASSSRIAGRLTGELFF
TRBV6-2/TRBV6-3	TRBJ2-2	CASRRPGTSEGRGGELFF
TRBV20-1	TRBJ2-5	CSARVLDSLTGATPETQYF
TRBV3-1	TRBJ2-3	CASSQDWSTDTQYF
TRBV27	TRBJ2-2	CASSPIGTGNTGELFF
TRBV15	TRBJ1-1	CATSSDVNTEAFF
TRBV25-1	TRBJ2-7	CASSGSRFEQYF
TRBV12-3/TRBV12-4	TRBJ1-5	CASSLTGGGNQPQHF
TRBV29-1	TRBJ1-5	CSVGTRANQPQHF
TRBV28	TRBJ2-7	CASSPDGAEQYF
TRBV27	TRBJ2-5	CASSSRVSRQETQYF
TRBV20-1	TRBJ2-1	CSARYPWTGIRDEQFF